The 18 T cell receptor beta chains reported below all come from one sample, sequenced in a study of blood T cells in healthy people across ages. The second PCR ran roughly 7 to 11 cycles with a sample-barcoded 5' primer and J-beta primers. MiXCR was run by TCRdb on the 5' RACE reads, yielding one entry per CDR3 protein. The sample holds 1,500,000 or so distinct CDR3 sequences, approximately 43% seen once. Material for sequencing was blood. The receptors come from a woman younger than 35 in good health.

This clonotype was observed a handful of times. CDR3 sequence: CASSFQRGHNEQFF. The CDR3 DNA reads as TGTGCCAGCAGTTTCCAGCGGGGGCACAATGAGCAGTTCTTC. This chain links TRBV12-3 or TRBV12-4 with TRBJ2-1; 8 bases map to TRBD2. J gave up 5 bases and V 3 bases, and 3 bases lay outside the gene matches. The length of the CDR3 is 14 residues.

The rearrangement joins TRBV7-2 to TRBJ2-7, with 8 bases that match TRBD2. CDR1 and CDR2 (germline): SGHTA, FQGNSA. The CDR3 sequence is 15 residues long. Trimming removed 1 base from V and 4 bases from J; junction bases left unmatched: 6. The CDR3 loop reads CASSLESGGIYEQYF. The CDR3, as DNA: TGTGCCAGCAGCTTAGAATCGGGGGGGATTTACGAGCAGTACTTC.

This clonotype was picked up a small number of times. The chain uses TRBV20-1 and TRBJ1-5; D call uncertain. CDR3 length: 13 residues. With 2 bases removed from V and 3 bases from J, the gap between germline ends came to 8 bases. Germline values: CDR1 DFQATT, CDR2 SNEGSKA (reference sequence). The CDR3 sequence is CSARSRFNQPQHF. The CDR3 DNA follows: TGCAGTGCTAGAAGCAGGTTCAATCAGCCCCAGCATTTT.

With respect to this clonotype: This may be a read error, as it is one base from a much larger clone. CDR3 amino acids: CAGSPGTGGREKLFF. Here the CDR3 DNA reads TGCGCCGGCAGCCCAGGGACAGGAGGCCGCGAAAAACTGTTTTTT. The rearrangement links TRBV5-1 to TRBJ1-4; 8 nucleotides agree with TRBD1. The CDR3 covers 15 residues. The germline V gene has CDR1 SGHRS and CDR2 YFSETQ.

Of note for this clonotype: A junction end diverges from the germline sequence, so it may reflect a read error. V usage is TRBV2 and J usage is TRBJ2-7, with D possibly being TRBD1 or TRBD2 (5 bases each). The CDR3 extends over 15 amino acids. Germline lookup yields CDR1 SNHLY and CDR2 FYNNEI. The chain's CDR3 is CAGRDELSPSYEQYF. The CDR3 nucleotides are TGCGCCGGCAGGGACGAGCTAAGCCCTTCCTACGAGCAGTACTTC.

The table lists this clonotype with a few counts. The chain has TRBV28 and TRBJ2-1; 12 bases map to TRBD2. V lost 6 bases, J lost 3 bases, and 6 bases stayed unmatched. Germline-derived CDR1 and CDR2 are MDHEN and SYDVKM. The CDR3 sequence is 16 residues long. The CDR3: CASSRRLAGDYNEQFF. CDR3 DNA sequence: TGTGCCAGCAGCCGACGACTAGCGGGAGACTACAATGAGCAGTTCTTC.

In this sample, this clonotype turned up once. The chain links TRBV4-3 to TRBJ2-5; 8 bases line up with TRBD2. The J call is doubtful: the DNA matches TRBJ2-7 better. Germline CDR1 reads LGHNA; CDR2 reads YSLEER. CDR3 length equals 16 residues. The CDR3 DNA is TGCGCCAGCAGCCAAGATCTATCGCGGGGGGAAAACGAGCAGTACTTC. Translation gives CASSQDLSRGENEQYF.

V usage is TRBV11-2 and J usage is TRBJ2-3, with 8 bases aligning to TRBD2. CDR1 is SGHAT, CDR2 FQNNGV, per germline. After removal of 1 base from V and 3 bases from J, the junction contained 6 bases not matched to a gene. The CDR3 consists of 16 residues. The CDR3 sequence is CASSLGPSGRTDTQYF. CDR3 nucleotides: TGTGCCAGCAGCTTAGGGCCTAGCGGGCGAACAGATACGCAGTATTTT.

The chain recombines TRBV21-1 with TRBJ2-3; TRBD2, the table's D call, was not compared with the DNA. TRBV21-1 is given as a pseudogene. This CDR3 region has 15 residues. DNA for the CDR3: TGTGCCAGCAGCAAAGCGAGGGGCCCCGCAGATACGCAGTATTTT. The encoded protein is CASSKARGPADTQYF.

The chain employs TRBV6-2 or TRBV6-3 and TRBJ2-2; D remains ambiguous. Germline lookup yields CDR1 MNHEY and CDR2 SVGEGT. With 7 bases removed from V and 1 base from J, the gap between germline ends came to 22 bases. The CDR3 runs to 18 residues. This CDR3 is CASTPSLVSTQNTGELFF. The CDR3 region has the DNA TGTGCCAGCACCCCGTCCCTCGTCAGCACCCAGAACACCGGGGAGCTGTTTTTT.

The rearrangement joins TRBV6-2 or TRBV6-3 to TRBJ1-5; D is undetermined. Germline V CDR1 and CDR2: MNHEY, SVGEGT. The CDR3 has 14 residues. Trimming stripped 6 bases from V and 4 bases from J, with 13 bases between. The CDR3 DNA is TGTGCCAGCAGCCATCAGGCCAGGAATCAGCCCCAGCATTTT. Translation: CASSHQARNQPQHF.

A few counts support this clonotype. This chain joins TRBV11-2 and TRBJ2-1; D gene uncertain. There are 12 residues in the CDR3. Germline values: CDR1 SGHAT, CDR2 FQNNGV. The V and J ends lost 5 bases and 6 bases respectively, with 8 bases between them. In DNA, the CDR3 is TGTGCCAGCAGCCGACCACTCAATGAGCAGTTCTTC. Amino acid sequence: CASSRPLNEQFF.

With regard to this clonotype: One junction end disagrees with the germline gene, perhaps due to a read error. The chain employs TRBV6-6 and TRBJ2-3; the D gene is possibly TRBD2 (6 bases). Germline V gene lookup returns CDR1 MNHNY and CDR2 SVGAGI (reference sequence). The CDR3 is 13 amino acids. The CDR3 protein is CTSSPEGVGTQYF. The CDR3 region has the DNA TGTACCAGCAGCCCGGAGGGCGTCGGGACGCAGTATTTT.

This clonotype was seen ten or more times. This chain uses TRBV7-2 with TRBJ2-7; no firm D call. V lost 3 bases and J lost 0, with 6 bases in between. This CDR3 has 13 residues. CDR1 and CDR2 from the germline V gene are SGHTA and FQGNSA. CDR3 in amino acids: CASSFDRSYEQYF. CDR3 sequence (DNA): TGTGCCAGCAGCTTTGACCGCTCCTACGAGCAGTACTTC.

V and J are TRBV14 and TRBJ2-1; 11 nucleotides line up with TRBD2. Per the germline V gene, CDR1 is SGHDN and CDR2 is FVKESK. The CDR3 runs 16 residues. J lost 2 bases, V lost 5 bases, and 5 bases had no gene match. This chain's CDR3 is CASSYLAGGPYNEQFF. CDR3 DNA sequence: TGTGCCAGCAGCTACCTAGCGGGGGGACCCTACAATGAGCAGTTCTTC.

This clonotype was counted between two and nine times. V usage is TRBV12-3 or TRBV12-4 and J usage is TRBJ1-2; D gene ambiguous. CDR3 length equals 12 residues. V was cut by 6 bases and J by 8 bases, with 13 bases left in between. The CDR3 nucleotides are TGTGCCAGCAGGCACTCCGTCTTGGGCTACACCTTC. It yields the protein CASRHSVLGYTF.

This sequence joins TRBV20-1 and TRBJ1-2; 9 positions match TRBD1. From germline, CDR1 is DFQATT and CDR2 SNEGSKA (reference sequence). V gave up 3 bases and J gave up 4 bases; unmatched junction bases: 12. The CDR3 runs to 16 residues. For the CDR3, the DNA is TGCAGTGCTAGTCCCTATGGGGGACAGGGAGGCTATGGCTACACCTTC. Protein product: CSASPYGGQGGYGYTF.

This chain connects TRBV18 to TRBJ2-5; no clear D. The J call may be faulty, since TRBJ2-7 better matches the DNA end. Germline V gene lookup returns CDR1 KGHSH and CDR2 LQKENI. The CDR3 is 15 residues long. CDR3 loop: CASSSRYQSNHEQYF. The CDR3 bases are TGTGCCAGCTCATCAAGGTACCAGTCTAACCACGAGCAGTACTTC.